This TCR beta chain appears in the sequencing data of a study of early stage breast cancer tumors. Whole-study findings and limits: Compared with adjacent normal breast, tumors showed about 2.5-fold denser, more clonal T cells.

CDR1 MNHEY and CDR2 SMNVEV come from the germline V gene (reference sequence). The germline V and J ends were trimmed by 3 bases and 4 bases, with 13 bases remaining between them. CDR3 length: 14 residues. As regards this clone: The antigen is not known.

Each sample had two DNA replicates, about 0.5 ug blood or roughly 1.6 ug tissue. Produced via immunoSEQ multiplex PCR; TCRdb's table is partial and in-frame only. Here the sample spans tens of thousands of clones, approximately 84% being singletons. Sequenced input: blood. This receptor was obtained from a person aged 45-65 years with breast cancer. V is TRBV27 and J is TRBJ2-7; D remains unclear. For the CDR3, the DNA is TGTGCCAGCAGTTTGTACAGTTTGGGTTACGAGCAGTACTTC. Translation: CASSLYSLGYEQYF.